This TCR beta chain was recorded in a study of blood T cell repertoires in COVID-19 (dated by TCRdb to about 2020). Notes on the research overall: The collaborator samples originated in the United States, Italy and Spain and spanned the acute and convalescent phases of COVID-19. The prospective study material was composed of cDNA or gDNA derived from T cells, B-cell-depleted T cells, or PBMCs. Subjects who had been exposed to COVID-19, were actively infected with it, or had recovered from it provided the deeply sampled blood TCRbeta repertoires that made up the dataset. The repertoires were made available in a free public database intended to serve as a resource for research on the immune response to SARS-CoV-2. The samples were drawn from the first 160 participants of the ongoing ImmuneRACE study and from under 1,500 subjects provided by 6 global collaborators. Nearly every sample came with metadata listing a de-identified subject ID, COVID-19 status, age in years and sex. Where HLA class I and class II types were available, the types were taken from metadata supplied by the sample provider, not from assay-based typing. Beyond this particular receptor, the publication reports: Clinical and demographic metadata were provided uncurated, with the amount varying by source and participant.

Remarks on this clone: This receptor's antigen is unknown. No much larger clone exists at a distance of one base, and base qualities are not known.

A second Seattle source provided samples from volunteer blood donors who had recovered from COVID-19. Collaborating institutions collected whole blood in K2EDTA tubes following their own protocols. For TCRbeta analysis, collaborators shipped samples in one of three forms: frozen whole blood, isolated PBMCs, or DNA extracted from either of those sample types. The immunoSEQ Assay, a bias-controlled multiplex PCR, was used to amplify TCRbeta CDR3 regions from genomic DNA. The source study handled its data this way. The number of nucleated cells in each sample was estimated from the amplification of reference gene primers within the assay. To quantify the absolute abundance of each unique TCRbeta CDR3 rearrangement, sequence reads were collapsed and filtered. For each sample, productive Simpson clonality was calculated as the square root of Simpson's diversity index across productive rearrangements. The clones in this table, taken by TCRdb from immuneACCESS, are in-frame only. Not every clone is retained; where verified, under half of the shortfall comes from an unresolved V gene, and the cause of the rest is unknown. V and J calls and clone size are copied from that table; D and trimming were computed from the DNA. The table for this sample lists over 120,000 clones; approximately 80% of them were counted only once. The ten most abundant clones make up roughly 3.6% of the sample.

The sequencing sample was made of peripheral blood. The receptor was isolated from a man aged 65 to 85 who had recovered from COVID-19.

The DNA is as follows: TGTGCCAGCAGCCCCACCGGGGAAAGCCACAATGAGCAGTTCTTC. Translation gives CASSPTGESHNEQFF. Recombination linked TRBV7-2 to TRBJ2-1; the D gene is possibly TRBD2, with 5 bases matching. The trim is 5 bases for V and 5 bases for J, with a gap of 16 bases between the germline ends. Its CDR3 holds 15 amino acids, cysteine through phenylalanine. The retained sequence is limited to the CDR3, 45 bases, with the frame set at the first base. For CDR1 and CDR2, the germline V gene lists SGHTA and FQGNSA.